Listed here is a single T cell receptor beta chain. Its antigen is unknown. PCR used 60 Vbeta primers and 13 Jbeta primers. The protocol was immunoSEQ multiplex PCR, while the TCRdb copy is restricted to in-frame clones and leaves out a portion. The data hold roughly 130,000 clones, with 65% to 75% observed a single time. This entry comes from a study of cytomegalovirus exposure and HLA in healthy donors. Overall study findings and caveats: Researchers left out some V segments, among them TRBV6-2 and TRBV6-3, as indistinguishable.

The germline V gene has CDR1 MDHEN and CDR2 SYDVKM. This CDR3 contains 12 residues. V lost 7 bases and J lost 5, with 11 bases in between. Sequencing input: PBMCs. The sequence came from a man aged 40-55 years in good health and CMV-seropositive. The genes are TRBV28 and TRBJ1-1; D is uncertain. CDR3: CASKKSRTEAFF. The DNA of the CDR3 is TGTGCCAGCAAGAAGTCACGGACTGAAGCTTTCTTT.